These T cell receptor beta chains were read from a single sample in a study of cytomegalovirus exposure and HLA in healthy donors. Produced via immunoSEQ multiplex PCR; TCRdb's table is partial and in-frame only. Altogether 120,000 to 150,000 clones are present, around 82% being singletons, with the ten largest covering around 7%. Sample: PBMCs. The receptors were gathered from a man in his forties in good health and CMV-seropositive. The CDR3 runs from the conserved cysteine through the conserved F or W. D genes are given only for firm matches. Only part of the rows carry a size: once, few, many, or a class if the clone is expanded.

TRBJ2-1,TRBV10-3,TRBD1,once,TGTGCCACCCGGGGAGACAGGGGCGACAATGAGCAGTTCTTC,CATRGDRGDNEQFF
TRBJ2-6,TRBV28,TRBD1,NA,TGTGCCAGCAGTTCCCCTTCCTCCGGGACAGGGGGCCGCGGGGCCAACGTCCTGACTTTC,CASSSPSSGTGGRGANVLTF
TRBJ1-2,TRBV9,TRBD1,NA,TGTGCCAGCAGCGCGAGACAGGACAGGGCCTTCGGCTACACCTTC,CASSARQDRAFGYTF
TRBJ2-7,TRBV5-4,NA,NA,TGTGCCAGCCGAGTAGACAGCTCCTACGAGCAGTACTTC,CASRVDSSYEQYF
TRBJ2-1,TRBV30,NA,NA,TGTGCCTGGAGTGCGGACTGGAGCTCCTACAATGAGCAGTTCTTC,CAWSADWSSYNEQFF
TRBJ1-2,TRBV19,NA,NA,TGTGCCAGTAGTGCCCCTCGTGGAGGACCTGGCCTAGTGGGCCCCCCGGAATATGGCTACACCTTC,CASSAPRGGPGLVGPPEYGYTF
TRBJ2-3,TRBV7-9,NA,NA,TGTGCCAGCAGCCCCCTTAGGGGGGGCAGCACAGATACGCAGTATTTT,CASSPLRGGSTDTQYF
TRBJ1-3,TRBV28,NA,many,TGTGCCAGCGGGGACTACGGAAACACCATATATTTT,CASGDYGNTIYF
TRBJ2-1,TRBV27,TRBD2,NA,TGTGCCAGCACCAGACTAGCGGGAGATTCTTACAATGAGCAGTTCTTC,CASTRLAGDSYNEQFF
TRBJ1-1,TRBV19,NA,NA,TGTGCCAGTAGTGACGAAGGAGTCGGTGTCACTGAAGCTTTCTTT,CASSDEGVGVTEAFF
TRBJ2-7,TRBV5-4,NA,NA,TGTGCCAGCAGCGACCCAGGGCTTGAACAGTACTTC,CASSDPGLEQYF